What follows are 32 T cell receptor beta chains derived from one specimen sequenced in a study of shared clonotypes between healthy human individuals. Generated by immunoSEQ multiplex PCR, the TCRdb table keeps only in-frame clones and is missing some. Counted here are about a million clones, approximately 75% occurring once; the ten biggest clones make up roughly 0.83%. Sequencing was carried out using memory CD4+ T cells from PBMCs. Subset meaning: CD45RA-negative fraction. The receptors were gathered from a man aged 18 to 29 in good health. Some clones in this sample may be carry-over from other donors' samples.

The V gene is TRBV7-9, the J gene TRBJ1-1, with D possibly being TRBD1 (5 bases). CDR3 size: 17 residues. CDR1 SEHNR and CDR2 FQNEAQ come from the germline V gene (reference sequence). Trimming cost V 5 bases and J 2 bases, with 21 bases left between them. The CDR3 nucleotides are TGTGCCAGCAGCCCTCGAACAGGCGTCCGAGCTAACACTGAAGCTTTCTTT. It encodes CASSPRTGVRANTEAFF.

This chain joins TRBV11-1 and TRBJ2-3; 7 positions match TRBD2. Germline CDR1 is SGHAT and CDR2 is FQDESV (reference sequence). Losses at the gene ends were 5 bases for V and 4 bases for J; bases not matched to a gene: 15. The CDR3 extends over 17 amino acids. CDR3 nucleotide sequence: TGTGCCAGCAGCCGAACTAGCGCGACGGAGTGGTCAGATACGCAGTATTTT. Its translation: CASSRTSATEWSDTQYF. Variable domain in full (rest from reference TRBV11-1 and TRBJ2-3): EAEVAQSPRYKITEKSQAVAFWCDPISGHATLYWYRQILGQGPELLVQFQDESVVDDSQLPKDRFSAERLKGVDSTLKIQPAELGDSAMYLCASSRTSATEWSDTQYFGPGTRLTVL.

The chain links TRBV4-2 to TRBJ2-1, with a weak D call TRBD2 (6 bases). In germline, CDR1 is LGHNA, CDR2 YNFKEQ. The CDR3 is 16 residues long. Trimming left V 2 bases short and J 2 bases short, with 13 bases between. CDR3 protein: CASSQHSGRTYNEQFF. The CDR3 DNA follows: TGTGCCAGCAGCCAACACAGCGGGCGGACCTACAATGAGCAGTTCTTC.

This clone was observed a few times. This sequence joins TRBV29-1 and TRBJ1-4; D is undetermined. Trimming removed 5 bases at V and 4 bases at J, with 8 bases between. The CDR3 extends over 12 amino acids. Germline CDR1 is SQVTM and CDR2 is ANQGSEA. The CDR3: CSVRESNEKLFF. CDR3 sequence (DNA): TGCAGCGTTCGCGAGAGTAATGAAAAACTGTTTTTT.

The table lists this clone with a few counts. The genes are TRBV11-1 and TRBJ2-5; 10 bases are a match to TRBD2. V lost 5 bases, J lost 1 base, and 4 bases stayed unmatched. Germline V lookup: CDR1 SGHAT, CDR2 FQDESV (reference sequence). The CDR3 has 15 amino acids. The CDR3 nucleotides are TGTGCCAGCAGCCCCAGCGGGAGGGTCCAAGAGACCCAGTACTTC. Translated, it gives CASSPSGRVQETQYF.

This clone came up a few times. The chain is built from TRBV28 and TRBJ1-3, with a possible D match to TRBD1 (6 bases). Looked up from germline, CDR1 is MDHEN and CDR2 is SYDVKM. Trimming removed 5 bases from V and 4 bases from J, with 12 bases in between. The CDR3 loop spans 14 amino acids. The CDR3 DNA follows: TGTGCCAGCAGTACCCACAGGGACGGAAACACCATATATTTT. Translated: CASSTHRDGNTIYF.

The chain recombines TRBV18 with TRBJ1-5; no firm D call. The V end was cut by 2 bases, the J end by 5 bases, with 7 bases between. Germline V gene sequence: CDR1 KGHSH, CDR2 LQKENI. The CDR3 sequence is 13 residues long. The CDR3 sequence is CASSPGNDQPQHF. The CDR3, as DNA: TGTGCCAGCTCACCAGGGAATGATCAGCCCCAGCATTTT.

V is TRBV28 and J is TRBJ2-5; 7 bases are shared with TRBD2. V was pared by 4 bases and J by 0 bases, with 5 bases of the junction left unmatched. This CDR3 is built from 15 residues. Per germline, CDR1 MDHEN and CDR2 SYDVKM. The CDR3 sequence is CASSSSGANQETQYF. CDR3 bases: TGTGCCAGCAGTTCCAGCGGGGCCAACCAAGAGACCCAGTACTTC. Filled out from reference TRBV28 and TRBJ2-5, the complete variable domain reads DVKVTQSSRYLVKRTGEKVFLECVQDMDHENMFWYRQDPGLGLRLIYFSYDVKMKEKGDIPEGYSVSREKKERFSLILESASTNQTSMYLCASSSSGANQETQYFGPGTRLLVL.

The chain recombines TRBV7-2 with TRBJ2-1; a possible D gene is TRBD2 (6 bases). The germline V gene encodes CDR1 SGHTA and CDR2 FQGNSA. Trimming pared 10 bases from V and 0 bases from J, leaving 19 bases between. The CDR3 totals 16 residues. The CDR3 sequence: CATASGYGSSYNEQFF. DNA of the CDR3: TGTGCCACCGCCTCCGGCTACGGGAGCTCCTACAATGAGCAGTTCTTC. The complete variable domain, with remaining parts taken from reference TRBV7-2 and TRBJ2-1, reads GAGVSQSPSNKVTEKGKDVELRCDPISGHTALYWYRQSLGQGLEFLIYFQGNSAPDKSGLPSDRFSAERTGGSVSTLTIQRTQQEDSAVYLCATASGYGSSYNEQFFGPGTRLTVL.

This chain uses TRBV5-6 with TRBJ2-7, with no clear D. The V end lost 6 bases, the J end lost 6 bases, and 13 bases lay between the germline ends. This CDR3 has 12 amino acids. Germline V lookup: CDR1 SGHDT, CDR2 YYEEEE. CDR3 residues: CASTSWGREQYF. The CDR3 nucleotides are TGTGCCAGCACTTCGTGGGGTCGCGAGCAGTACTTC.

In this sample, this clone turned up once. This sample includes further DNA sequences coding for the same CDR3. J is TRBJ1-2 and V is TRBV4-2; 7 bases agree with TRBD1. After removal of 0 bases from V and 5 bases from J, the junction contained 3 bases not matched to a gene. Germline V lookup: CDR1 LGHNA, CDR2 YNFKEQ. This CDR3 has 14 residues. The CDR3 loop is CASSQEWTGYGYTF. Here the CDR3 DNA reads TGTGCCAGCAGCCAAGAGTGGACAGGTTATGGCTACACCTTC.

The CDR3 loop is CAWSEGSGRGLTDTQYF. The CDR3 DNA reads as TGTGCCTGGAGTGAGGGTAGCGGGAGAGGGTTGACAGATACGCAGTATTTT. The rearrangement uses TRBV30 and TRBJ2-3; 9 bases map to TRBD2. V was pared by 1 base and J by 3 bases, with 11 bases of the junction left unmatched. This CDR3 has 17 amino acids. From germline, CDR1 is GTSNPN and CDR2 SVGIG (reference sequence).

The CDR3 DNA reads TGTGCCAGCTCCCTCCAGCGGGAGAGCTATGAGCAGTTCTTC. Translation: CASSLQRESYEQFF. The rearrangement uses TRBV7-2 and TRBJ2-1; 8 bases align to TRBD2. The V gene end was trimmed by 8 bases and the J gene end by 8 bases; junction bases not matched to a gene: 11. Germline V gene lookup returns CDR1 SGHTA and CDR2 FQGNSA. The CDR3 runs 14 residues. Full variable domain (rest looked up from reference TRBV7-2 and TRBJ2-1): GAGVSQSPSNKVTEKGKDVELRCDPISGHTALYWYRQSLGQGLEFLIYFQGNSAPDKSGLPSDRFSAERTGGSVSTLTIQRTQQEDSAVYLCASSLQRESYEQFFGPGTRLTVL.

The chain uses TRBV9 and TRBJ1-4; perhaps TRBD1 as D (5 bases). From germline, CDR1 is SGDLS and CDR2 YYNGEE. The CDR3 spans 15 residues. Trimming removed 4 bases from V and 3 bases from J, with 13 bases in between. CDR3 coding DNA: TGTGCCAGCAGCCCCTCAGGGACCGCTAATGAAAAACTGTTTTTT. This encodes CASSPSGTANEKLFF.

This clone was seen only a few times. The chain employs TRBV2 and TRBJ2-1, with 12 bases lining up with TRBD2. Germline CDR1 reads SNHLY; CDR2 reads FYNNEI. The CDR3 runs to 13 residues. With 8 bases clipped from V and 7 bases from J, the junction kept 3 bases outside the gene matches. CDR3 sequence reads: CASGLAGRNEQFF. CDR3 nucleotide sequence: TGTGCCAGCGGACTAGCGGGAAGGAATGAGCAGTTCTTC. Together with reference TRBV2 and TRBJ2-1, the CDR3 gives the full variable domain: EPEVTQTPSHQVTQMGQEVILRCVPISNHLYFYWYRQILGQKVEFLVSFYNNEISEKSEIFDDQFSVERPDGSNFTLKIRSTKLEDSAMYFCASGLAGRNEQFFGPGTRLTVL.

The chain recombines TRBV28 with TRBJ2-7, with TRBD2 matching 10 bases. Germline V gene lookup returns CDR1 MDHEN and CDR2 SYDVKM. The ends lost 6 bases at V and 1 base at J; junction bases unmatched: 15. The CDR3 is 18 residues long. CDR3 coding DNA: TGTGCCAGCAGGAGAGCCCCCCGGGCTAGCGGGAGTTCCTACGAGCAGTACTTC. Translation: CASRRAPRASGSSYEQYF.

The chain recombines TRBV11-2 with TRBJ2-1; D is ambiguous. Germline V gene data show CDR1 as SGHAT and CDR2 as FQNNGV. The V end lost 1 base, the J end lost 1 base, and 8 bases lay between the germline ends. This CDR3 is 15 amino acids long. For the CDR3, the DNA is TGTGCCAGCAGCTTAGGCGCGTCGTCCTACAATGAGCAGTTCTTC. Amino acids: CASSLGASSYNEQFF. Combining the CDR3 with reference TRBV11-2 and TRBJ2-1 gives the whole variable domain EAGVAQSPRYKIIEKRQSVAFWCNPISGHATLYWYQQILGQGPKLLIQFQNNGVVDDSQLPKDRFSAERLKGVDSTLKIQPAKLEDSAVYLCASSLGASSYNEQFFGPGTRLTVL.

The CDR3 is CATSRDRADFYEQYF. The CDR3 nucleotides read TGTGCCACCAGCAGAGATCGCGCAGATTTCTACGAGCAGTACTTC. The rearrangement joins TRBV15 to TRBJ2-7; D gene uncertain. CDR1 is LNHNV, CDR2 YYDKDF, per germline (reference sequence). V shed 0 bases and J shed 3 bases, with 12 bases lying between them. The CDR3 length is 15 residues.

With respect to this clone: Other DNA sequences in this specimen translate into the identical CDR3. V gene TRBV5-1 combines with J gene TRBJ2-5; 9 bases are shared with TRBD2. The length of the CDR3 is 16 residues. Losses at the gene ends were 0 bases for V and 2 bases for J; bases not matched to a gene: 5. The germline CDR1 and CDR2 sequences are SGHRS and YFSETQ. DNA for the CDR3: TGCGCCAGCAGCTTGGCCGGCGCGGGAGGGCAAGAGACCCAGTACTTC. Translating gives CASSLAGAGGQETQYF.

J is TRBJ1-4 and V is TRBV25-1; the D gene is possibly TRBD1 (5 bases). Trimming took 5 bases from V and 0 from J, leaving 19 bases between them. This CDR3 is 18 amino acids long. Per the germline V gene, CDR1 is MGHDK and CDR2 is SYGVNS. The CDR3 loop reads CASSQQRTLTPTNEKLFF. The CDR3 coding sequence is TGTGCCAGCAGTCAACAGAGGACACTTACACCAACTAATGAAAAACTGTTTTTT.

In DNA form, the CDR3 reads TGTGCCAGCAGTTTAAGGGGCCACTACGAGCAGTACTTC. Its protein product is CASSLRGHYEQYF. The V gene is TRBV27, the J gene TRBJ2-7; a weak D match, TRBD1 (5 bases). Germline V gene sequence: CDR1 MNHEY, CDR2 SMNVEV (reference sequence). This CDR3 has 13 amino acids. Trimming removed 2 bases at V and 3 bases at J, with 8 bases between.

This clone was picked up one time. The gene calls are TRBV7-2 and TRBJ2-7, with D possibly being TRBD1 (5 bases). In germline, CDR1 is SGHTA, CDR2 FQGNSA. V was shortened by 5 bases and J by 6 bases, with 11 bases between the two germline ends. The CDR3 is 12 amino acids. DNA for the CDR3: TGTGCCAGCAGCCGGACACCCGGCGAGCAGTACTTC. Translated, it gives CASSRTPGEQYF.

This clone is a singleton in its sample. This chain uses TRBV5-5 with TRBJ1-1; the match to TRBD1 covers 7 bases. V lost 5 bases to trimming and J lost 5 bases; unmatched junction nucleotides: 6. The CDR3 consists of 13 residues. Germline values: CDR1 SGHKS, CDR2 YYEKEE (reference sequence). Here the CDR3 reads CASSSGGRTEAFF. CDR3 DNA sequence: TGTGCCAGCAGTTCAGGGGGAAGGACTGAAGCTTTCTTT.

Details on this clone: This may arise from a read error, as a much more abundant clone is one base away. Distinct nucleotide sequences in the sample also encode this CDR3. V is TRBV6-5 and J is TRBJ1-1; no definite D call. The germline CDR1 and CDR2 sequences are MNHEY and SVGAGI. The CDR3 spans 15 residues. Here the CDR3 DNA reads TGTGCCAGCAGCTACTCGACGGGAGGCTACACTGAAGCTTTCTTT. Protein sequence: CASSYSTGGYTEAFF.

This chain connects TRBV6-5 to TRBJ1-1; D unclear. The CDR3 extends over 13 amino acids. The V and J ends lost 3 bases and 1 base respectively, with 6 bases between them. Germline values: CDR1 MNHEY, CDR2 SVGAGI. In nucleotides, the CDR3 is TGTGCCAGCAGTTATACGGCGAACACTGAAGCTTTCTTT. It translates to CASSYTANTEAFF.

This clone has only one observation. The rearrangement joins TRBV11-2 to TRBJ1-3; D possibly corresponds to TRBD1 (6 bases). Germline V CDR1 and CDR2: SGHAT, FQNNGV. The V end lost 5 bases, the J end lost 3 bases, and 17 bases lay between the germline ends. CDR3 size: 16 residues. The CDR3 DNA reads as TGTGCCAGCAGCCTCCAGTTGGGGGCTGGTGGAAACACCATATATTTT. Residues: CASSLQLGAGGNTIYF.

V is TRBV7-9 and J is TRBJ2-1, with D perhaps TRBD2 (6 bases). CDR1 is SEHNR and CDR2 is FQNEAQ in the germline V gene (reference sequence). The V gene lost 1 base and the J gene lost 3 bases, with 16 bases spanning the gap. This CDR3 is built from 17 residues. The CDR3 region is CASSLVRGLLLYNEQFF. In DNA form, the CDR3 reads TGTGCCAGCAGCTTAGTTCGGGGACTCCTCCTCTACAATGAGCAGTTCTTC.

The chain couples TRBV28 to TRBJ2-7; D possibly matches TRBD1 or TRBD2 (6 bases each). V lost 7 bases and J lost 3, with 16 bases in between. Germline values: CDR1 MDHEN, CDR2 SYDVKM. The CDR3 totals 14 residues. CDR3 protein: CASKRIGGNYEQYF. CDR3 in DNA: TGTGCCAGCAAGAGAATCGGGGGCAACTACGAGCAGTACTTC.

The gene calls are TRBV4-1 and TRBJ2-2, with 7 bases lining up with TRBD2. J gave up 5 bases and V 2 bases, and 11 bases lay outside the gene matches. Looked up from germline, CDR1 is MGHRA and CDR2 is YSYEKL. The CDR3 sequence is 17 residues long. CDR3 in DNA: TGCGCCAGCAGCCAATCCGTAGGGAGGGTCTGGACCGGGGAGCTGTTTTTT. Its protein is CASSQSVGRVWTGELFF.

This clone was picked up a small number of times. The chain combines TRBV6-6 with TRBJ2-7; 7 bases are shared with TRBD2. The germline gives CDR1 MNHNY, CDR2 SVGAGI (reference sequence). The ends lost 5 bases at V and 0 bases at J; junction bases unmatched: 7. The CDR3 is 15 amino acids. The chain's CDR3 is CASSPSSGRSYEQYF. The CDR3 bases are TGTGCCAGCAGTCCATCTAGCGGACGCTCCTACGAGCAGTACTTC.

This chain links TRBV10-2 with TRBJ2-7; 10 bases are shared with TRBD2. The CDR3 consists of 14 residues. Germline trimming cut 9 bases from V and 3 bases from J; bases unmatched to any gene: 8. CDR1 and CDR2 from the germline V gene are WSHSY and SAAADI. Written as DNA, the CDR3 is TGCGCCAGTCGACGAGCGGGAGGGAACTACGAGCAGTACTTC. It translates to CASRRAGGNYEQYF.

The chain recombines TRBV28 with TRBJ1-1; maybe TRBD1 (5 bases). The V end was cut by 1 base, the J end by 8 bases, with 8 bases between. This CDR3 region has 12 residues. Germline assignment: CDR1 MDHEN and CDR2 SYDVKM. CDR3 protein: CASSLLTVEAFF. DNA of the CDR3: TGTGCCAGCAGTTTATTGACAGTAGAAGCTTTCTTT. The whole variable domain, remainder taken from reference TRBV28 and TRBJ1-1, is DVKVTQSSRYLVKRTGEKVFLECVQDMDHENMFWYRQDPGLGLRLIYFSYDVKMKEKGDIPEGYSVSREKKERFSLILESASTNQTSMYLCASSLLTVEAFFGQGTRLTVV.